This T cell receptor (beta chain) was observed in a study of identical twins. Per germline, CDR1 MGHDK and CDR2 SYGVNS. The CDR3 spans 15 residues. The trim removed 6 bases at V and 6 bases at J, leaving 10 bases unmatched. The cDNA had a unique molecular identifier and a template-switch universal primer site. TCRdb re-called the 5' RACE reads through MiXCR, storing one row per CDR3 protein. The data show some 500,000 distinct CDR3 sequences, over 12% seen once. Each donor (without exception) was a healthy Caucasian. Overall study results and limits: Modelling underestimated the level of out-of-frame TCR alpha sharing observed in monozygotic twins. Not following the same donors, the study drew its conclusions from cross-sectional statistical analysis.

As for this clonotype: Its antigen is as yet unknown.

A further study also used this sample, focusing on yellow fever vaccine responses in identical twins.

The sequence derives from a woman younger than 35 in good health. The rearrangement links TRBV25-1 to TRBJ2-1; 8 positions agree with TRBD2. The sample comprised CD4+ T cells sorted from blood. CDR3 DNA: TGTGCCAGCAGCCAAATGGGGCTAGCGGGCAATGAGCAGTTCTTC. This translates into CASSQMGLAGNEQFF.